What follows are 18 T cell receptor beta chains derived from one specimen sequenced in a study of CD4 T cells in relation to SARS-CoV-2 and coronaviruses. Using immunoSEQ multiplex PCR, the repertoire was profiled, and TCRdb retains in-frame clones only, with some absent. The profile shows tens of thousands of clones, about 90% of them singletons. Sequences were obtained from naive CD4+ T cells from PBMCs. Subset denoted: naive CD4+ T cells isolated by negative enrichment. The receptors originated from an adult with COVID-19.

The V call is TRBV19, the J call TRBJ2-2; 8 bases match TRBD2. Germline values: CDR1 LNHDA, CDR2 SQIVND (reference sequence). The V segment lost 3 bases and the J segment 6 bases; nucleotides outside the gene matches: 3. This CDR3 has 14 residues. Here the CDR3 DNA reads TGTGCCAGTAGTATCTCGGGGGGGGCCGGGGAGCTGTTTTTT. This gives the protein CASSISGGAGELFF.

The V and J genes are TRBV15 and TRBJ1-1; 7 bases align to TRBD1. CDR1 and CDR2 from the germline V gene are LNHNV and YYDKDF (reference sequence). The V segment lost 1 base and the J segment 4 bases; nucleotides outside the gene matches: 9. This CDR3 has 16 residues. CDR3 loop: CATSRVFSWTGTEAFF. In nucleotides, the CDR3 is TGTGCCACCAGCAGAGTATTCAGTTGGACAGGCACTGAAGCTTTCTTT.

The rearrangement links TRBV6-5 to TRBJ2-6; either TRBD1 or TRBD2 may fit D (5 bases each). The CDR3 spans 15 residues. Trimming shortened V by 7 bases and J by 2 bases, and 12 bases separated the two germline ends. Germline CDR1 and CDR2: MNHEY and SVGAGI. The CDR3 region has the DNA TGTGCCAGCAATCGTGAGGGACCTGGGGCCAACGTCCTGACTTTC. Its protein product is CASNREGPGANVLTF.

This chain connects TRBV27 to TRBJ2-1; 10 positions agree with TRBD2. The V gene's germline CDR1 is MNHEY and CDR2 SMNVEV (reference sequence). V shed 3 bases, J shed 0 bases, and the junction held 11 bases outside the gene matches. This CDR3 has 19 amino acids. The CDR3 loop reads CASSLLAGALPSSYNEQFF. The CDR3 nucleotides read TGTGCCAGCAGTTTGCTAGCGGGGGCATTACCGAGCTCCTACAATGAGCAGTTCTTC.

The gene calls are TRBV19 and TRBJ2-7, with TRBD2 matching over 11 bases. CDR1 LNHDA and CDR2 SQIVND come from the germline V gene (reference sequence). Trimming at V came to 6 bases and at J to 5 bases, leaving 12 bases not matched to a gene. The CDR3 covers 16 residues. As DNA, the CDR3 is TGTGCCAGTAGGCCGAGTAGACTAGCGGGAAGGGACGAGCAGTACTTC. It encodes CASRPSRLAGRDEQYF.

V is TRBV28 and J is TRBJ2-7, with 11 bases lining up with TRBD2. The CDR3 consists of 17 residues. CDR1 and CDR2 (germline): MDHEN, SYDVKM. The junction had 11 bases not matched to a gene; V was cut back by 4 bases and J by 3 bases. Here the CDR3 reads CASSSSPGTSGYYEQYF. CDR3 DNA: TGTGCCAGCAGTTCCTCCCCCGGGACTAGCGGCTACTACGAGCAGTACTTC.

This clone has just a few counts. The V and J genes are TRBV4-1 and TRBJ2-7, with D maybe TRBD2 (6 bases). The CDR3 runs 14 residues. Trimming left V 1 base short and J 2 bases short, with 9 bases between. Germline assignment: CDR1 MGHRA and CDR2 YSYEKL. The DNA of the CDR3 is TGCGCCAGCAGCCAAGGGCGGGGCACCTACGAGCAGTACTTC. It specifies CASSQGRGTYEQYF.

The chain employs TRBV7-2 and TRBJ2-1, with unresolved D. With 5 bases removed from V and 8 bases from J, the gap between germline ends came to 13 bases. The CDR3 loop spans 13 amino acids. Germline-derived CDR1 and CDR2 are SGHTA and FQGNSA. CDR3 coding DNA: TGTGCCAGCAGCCTGTCCCCACGGGATGAGCAGTTCTTC. It yields the protein CASSLSPRDEQFF.

This chain links TRBV2 with TRBJ2-3; 7 bases align to TRBD1. The CDR3 totals 17 residues. Germline CDR1 and CDR2: SNHLY and FYNNEI. With 4 bases clipped from V and 0 bases from J, the junction kept 10 bases outside the gene matches. CDR3 sequence: CASSAFGTEISTDTQYF. The CDR3 DNA reads as TGTGCCAGCAGTGCGTTTGGGACAGAGATTAGCACAGATACGCAGTATTTT.

The chain couples TRBV12-3 or TRBV12-4 to TRBJ2-5, with D hard to call. Trimming removed 3 bases from V and 2 bases from J, with 4 bases in between. The CDR3 totals 12 residues. The CDR3 loop reads CASSFVQETQYF. The CDR3, as DNA: TGTGCCAGCAGTTTCGTTCAAGAGACCCAGTACTTC.

The chain couples TRBV27 to TRBJ2-1; D is undetermined. This CDR3 has 13 residues. Trimming pared 1 base from V and 6 bases from J, leaving 7 bases between. Germline-derived CDR1 and CDR2 are MNHEY and SMNVEV (reference sequence). The chain's CDR3 is CASSLYWGNEQFF. The CDR3 DNA sequence: TGTGCCAGCAGTTTATACTGGGGCAATGAGCAGTTCTTC.

V and J are TRBV13 and TRBJ2-3, with 15 bases that match TRBD2. V trimming: 5 bases; J trimming: 2 bases; junction bases outside the gene matches: 20. The CDR3 length is 22 residues. CDR1 is PRHDT and CDR2 is FYEKMQ in the germline V gene (reference sequence). CDR3 region: CASSPRSRRPGLAGGSTDTQYF. CDR3 in DNA: TGTGCCAGCAGCCCTCGTAGTAGAAGACCCGGACTAGCGGGAGGGTCCACAGATACGCAGTATTTT.

This sequence joins TRBV5-8 and TRBJ1-1; D gene ambiguous. Trimming shortened V by 2 bases and J by 11 bases, and 10 bases separated the two germline ends. Germline assignment: CDR1 SGHTS and CDR2 YDEGEE. CDR3 size: 11 residues. The CDR3 here is CASSFPRSAFF. DNA for the CDR3: TGTGCCAGCAGCTTCCCTCGGAGCGCTTTCTTT. Using reference TRBV5-8 and TRBJ1-1 for the parts outside the CDR3, the full variable domain is EAGVTQSPTHLIKTRGQQATLRCSPISGHTSVYWYQQALGLGLQFLLWYDEGEERNRGNFPPRFSGRQFPNYSSELNVNALELEDSALYLCASSFPRSAFFGQGTRLTVV.

To note about this clone: No conserved phenylalanine or tryptophan ends this CDR3, so it is likely a read error. It is unclear where the CDR3 begins or ends on the DNA, so no DNA is shown, and the CDR3 is as TCRdb lists it. The V call is TRBV2, the J call TRBJ2-4; the table's D call, TRBD1, was not checked against the DNA. Germline V CDR1 and CDR2: SNHLY, FYNNEI. 12 amino acids form the CDR3, both terminal residues included. The CDR3 sequence: CASSAIAGTGLL.

CDR3 nucleotide sequence: TGTGCCAGCAGAGATAACAGGTCAGGCGAAAAACTGTTTTTT. Amino acid sequence: CASRDNRSGEKLFF. V gene TRBV7-9 combines with J gene TRBJ1-4, with a tentative D call TRBD1 (5 bases). The CDR3 extends over 14 amino acids. CDR1 is SEHNR and CDR2 is FQNEAQ in the germline V gene (reference sequence). V lost 6 bases and J 8 bases, leaving 16 bases between the germline ends.

This chain links TRBV7-7 with TRBJ2-1, with 7 bases matching TRBD1. CDR1 is SSHAT, CDR2 FNYEAQ, per germline (reference sequence). This CDR3 is built from 12 residues. The V and J ends lost 5 bases and 9 bases, in that order; junction bases with no gene match: 4. For the CDR3, the DNA is TGTGCCAGCAGCATCCCAGGGGGTGAGCAGTTCTTC. Its protein is CASSIPGGEQFF.

CDR3: CAISESQTGAYEQYF. The CDR3 nucleotides read TGTGCCATCAGTGAGTCTCAGACAGGGGCCTACGAGCAGTACTTC. The genes are TRBV10-3 and TRBJ2-7, with TRBD1 identical over 8 bases. The CDR3 is 15 residues long. Germline lookup yields CDR1 ENHRY and CDR2 SYGVKD. V shed 0 bases, J shed 2 bases, and the junction held 3 bases outside the gene matches.

The V gene is TRBV12-3 or TRBV12-4, the J gene TRBJ1-3; D not resolved. Between the trimmed V and J ends, which lost 5 bases and 4 bases, there was a span of 9 bases. This CDR3 region has 13 residues. The CDR3 DNA reads TGTGCCAGCAGTCCCCAGTCAGGAAACACCATATATTTT. This encodes CASSPQSGNTIYF.